These 15 T cell receptor beta chains were all obtained from the same sample, sequenced in a study of response to subunit inactivated influenza vaccine. One entry per CDR3 protein, called by TCRdb with MiXCR from the RT-PCR reads. The sample yields some 800,000 distinct CDR3 sequences, less than 25% seen once. The sample consisted of PBMCs from blood, taken 5 days after vaccination. The receptors here all came from a man aged 45-65 years who received an inactivated influenza vaccine.

The V and J genes are TRBV24-1 and TRBJ2-3; no clear D. This CDR3 has 15 residues. Trimming took off 3 bases at V and 2 bases at J, with 11 bases between the two ends. CDR1 KGHDR and CDR2 SFDVKD come from the germline V gene. CDR3 residues: CATSDKDSPTDTQYF. The CDR3, as DNA: TGTGCCACCAGTGATAAGGATAGTCCCACAGATACGCAGTATTTT.

This chain uses TRBV25-1 with TRBJ2-4; D may be TRBD1 or TRBD2 (5 bases each). This CDR3 is built from 17 residues. V lost 6 bases and J lost 0, with 18 bases in between. The V gene's germline CDR1 is MGHDK and CDR2 SYGVNS. CDR3 bases: TGTGCCAGCAGACCCTCGGTGGGACCGATAGCCAAAAACATTCAGTACTTC. Its translation: CASRPSVGPIAKNIQYF.

This clonotype was seen ten or more times. J is TRBJ2-1 and V is TRBV5-1, with TRBD1 matching over 8 bases. The V gene's germline CDR1 is SGHRS and CDR2 YFSETQ. The CDR3 covers 14 residues. The V and J ends lost 4 bases and 3 bases, in that order; junction bases with no gene match: 3. The CDR3 sequence is CASSQQGDYNEQFF. CDR3 bases: TGCGCCAGCAGCCAACAGGGGGACTACAATGAGCAGTTCTTC.

The chain uses TRBV7-7 and TRBJ2-3; no firm D call. The CDR3 is made up of 14 amino acids. V gave up 3 bases and J gave up 4 bases, with 11 bases separating them. CDR1 and CDR2 from the germline V gene are SSHAT and FNYEAQ (reference sequence). Here the CDR3 reads CASSLYEDADTQYF. The CDR3 nucleotides read TGTGCCAGCAGCTTGTACGAGGACGCAGATACGCAGTATTTT.

J is TRBJ2-7 and V is TRBV10-2; maybe TRBD2 (6 bases). V was clipped by 7 bases and J by 4 bases, with 11 bases between them. Germline values: CDR1 WSHSY, CDR2 SAAADI. The length of the CDR3 is 12 residues. The CDR3 reads CASTGRRYEQYF. DNA for the CDR3: TGCGCCAGCACCGGGAGAAGGTACGAGCAGTACTTC.

This chain joins TRBV6-1 and TRBJ1-5; D not resolved. The CDR3 runs to 13 residues. V was trimmed by 3 bases and J by 4 bases, leaving 7 bases between them. Germline V lookup: CDR1 MNHNS, CDR2 SASEGT. CDR3 nucleotides: TGTGCCAGCAGTGACCTAATAAATCAGCCCCAGCATTTT. Its protein product is CASSDLINQPQHF.

The chain employs TRBV6-1 and TRBJ2-1; possibly TRBD2 for D (6 bases). Per germline, CDR1 MNHNS and CDR2 SASEGT. The ends were cut back, 5 bases at V and 0 bases at J, with 11 bases in the middle. This CDR3 comprises 15 residues. CDR3 nucleotide sequence: TGTGCCAGCAGTACGCTAGCGAGCTCCTACAATGAGCAGTTCTTC. Its protein is CASSTLASSYNEQFF.

In this sample, this clonotype turned up many times. The chain links TRBV12-3 or TRBV12-4 to TRBJ2-1; D gene uncertain. Between the trimmed V and J ends, which lost 6 bases and 7 bases, there was a span of 13 bases. The length of the CDR3 is 13 residues. In nucleotides, the CDR3 is TGTGCCAGCAGCCCCGACGGCCGGAATGAGCAGTTCTTC. It is translated as CASSPDGRNEQFF.

This clonotype has only a few counts. The chain recombines TRBV20-1 with TRBJ2-7, with TRBD1 matching over 7 bases. The germline CDR1 and CDR2 sequences are DFQATT and SNEGSKA (reference sequence). J lost 4 bases, V lost 1 base, and 7 bases had no gene match. The CDR3 contains 14 residues. The CDR3 here is CSARVNRGSYEQYF. CDR3 sequence (DNA): TGCAGTGCTAGAGTTAACAGGGGAAGTTACGAGCAGTACTTC.

This clonotype was detected many times. V and J are TRBV4-3 and TRBJ1-6; no clear D gene. The CDR3 is 19 residues long. Trimming stripped 0 bases from V and 8 bases from J, with 23 bases between. CDR1 and CDR2 (germline): LGHNA, YSLEER. The CDR3 loop is CASSQERSGPKGFYSPLHF. The DNA for the CDR3 is TGCGCCAGCAGCCAAGAGAGGTCAGGCCCAAAGGGATTTTATTCACCCCTCCACTTT.

The chain joins TRBV30 to TRBJ2-6; D gene unclear. The CDR3 runs 13 residues. Germline values: CDR1 GTSNPN, CDR2 SVGIG (reference sequence). V shed 1 base and J shed 2 bases, with 3 bases lying between them. In nucleotides, the CDR3 is TGTGCCTGGAGTGGTACTGGGGCCAACGTCCTGACTTTC. It codes for CAWSGTGANVLTF.

This clonotype was found many times. The rearrangement links TRBV27 to TRBJ2-7; TRBD1 agrees at 9 bases. CDR1 MNHEY and CDR2 SMNVEV come from the germline V gene (reference sequence). V lost 5 bases to trimming and J lost 2 bases; unmatched junction nucleotides: 13. CDR3 size: 17 residues. The CDR3 protein is CASSRQFGTGRTYEQYF. In DNA form, the CDR3 reads TGTGCCAGCAGTCGACAGTTCGGGACAGGGCGAACCTACGAGCAGTACTTC.

V gene TRBV27 combines with J gene TRBJ2-5; no definite D call. The V gene lost 2 bases and the J gene lost 7 bases, with 23 bases spanning the gap. Germline CDR1 MNHEY, CDR2 SMNVEV (reference sequence). This CDR3 region has 17 residues. CDR3 sequence: CASSLPCLLWVSGTQYF. CDR3 bases: TGTGCCAGCAGTTTACCGTGTCTCCTCTGGGTATCAGGGACCCAGTACTTC.

This clonotype has only a few counts. The chain uses TRBV20-1 and TRBJ2-7; no definite D call. Trimming removed 3 bases at V and 5 bases at J, with 5 bases between. This CDR3 contains 10 residues. Germline loops: CDR1 DFQATT, CDR2 SNEGSKA (reference sequence). The CDR3 DNA reads TGCAGTGCTAGTAACGACGAGCAGTACTTC. Residues: CSASNDEQYF.

This clonotype was observed a few times. The chain carries TRBV7-2 and TRBJ2-1; 10 nucleotides align to TRBD1. The CDR3 has 15 residues. Germline V CDR1 and CDR2: SGHTA, FQGNSA. Trimming at V came to 6 bases and at J to 4 bases, leaving 6 bases not matched to a gene. CDR3 coding DNA: TGTGCCAGCAGACCCGGACAGGGGGTTTACAATGAGCAGTTCTTC. It is translated as CASRPGQGVYNEQFF.